This T cell receptor beta chain originates from a study of T cell repertoires in cytomegalovirus infection. Germline loops: CDR1 MDHEN, CDR2 SYDVKM. This CDR3 comprises 16 residues. V was cut by 1 base and J by 1 base, with 14 bases left in between. Via MiXCR, TCRdb re-called the reads, giving one row per CDR3 protein. The profile shows about 180,000 distinct CDR3 sequences, about 18% of them singletons. The source is a human donor in good health (CMV status not recorded). Some clones in this sample may be carry-over from other donors' samples. The sample comprised CD8+ T cells from PBMCs. The chain combines TRBV28 with TRBJ2-7, with D perhaps matching TRBD2 (5 bases). The CDR3 DNA sequence: TGTGCCAGCAGTTTATTGATGGCGGGCCATTCCTACGAGCAGTACTTC. Translating it yields CASSLLMAGHSYEQYF.